The 18 T cell receptor beta chains listed next were all sequenced from one sample in a study of cytomegalovirus exposure and HLA in healthy donors. PCR employed 60 Vbeta and 13 Jbeta primers. The method was immunoSEQ multiplex PCR; TCRdb's version includes in-frame clones alone and lacks a portion of them. This sample has 110,000 or so clones; roughly 13% occur once, and the top ten carry roughly 16%. The sequenced sample was PBMCs. These receptors originate from a man in his forties in good health and CMV-seropositive.

This clone was found a few times. V is TRBV4-3 and J is TRBJ2-2, with 8 positions matching TRBD2. The CDR3 is 15 amino acids. Trimming took 1 base from V and 5 from J; bases not matched to a gene: 3. The germline gives CDR1 LGHNA, CDR2 YSLEER. CDR3 protein: CASSQGPGGTGELFF. CDR3 in DNA: TGCGCCAGCAGCCAAGGGCCGGGGGGGACCGGGGAGCTGTTTTTT.

This clone was counted only a few times. The gene calls are TRBV6-1 and TRBJ1-4, with a weak D call TRBD1 (6 bases). From germline, CDR1 is MNHNS and CDR2 SASEGT. The CDR3 runs 13 residues. Trimming stripped 8 bases from V and 8 bases from J, with 15 bases between. The CDR3 sequence is CASALTGREKLFF. The CDR3 bases are TGTGCCAGCGCGCTTACAGGGCGGGAAAAACTGTTTTTT.

CDR3 amino acids: CASSKDRGVGGYTF. For the CDR3, the DNA is TGTGCCAGCAGCAAGGACAGGGGCGTAGGAGGCTACACCTTC. This chain uses TRBV6-5 with TRBJ1-2, with 9 bases matching TRBD1. J lost 8 bases, V lost 6 bases, and 10 bases had no gene match. The CDR3 is 14 amino acids. The germline CDR1 and CDR2 sequences are MNHEY and SVGAGI.

This rearrangement joins TRBV6-1 to TRBJ1-6; the match to TRBD1 covers 9 bases. The CDR3 contains 13 residues. Germline V gene lookup returns CDR1 MNHNS and CDR2 SASEGT. V shed 10 bases, J shed 11 bases, and the junction held 9 bases outside the gene matches. The CDR3, as DNA: TGTGCCACCCAAGGACAGGGGACCCCACCCCTCCACTTT. This translates into CATQGQGTPPLHF.

The chain employs TRBV7-9 and TRBJ1-2, with D unresolved. This CDR3 region has 14 residues. The V end lost 8 bases, the J end lost 2 bases, and 15 bases lay between the germline ends. From germline, CDR1 is SEHNR and CDR2 FQNEAQ (reference sequence). CDR3 bases: TGTGCCAGCCGACCTCCGACATGGAACTATGGCTACACCTTC. It is translated as CASRPPTWNYGYTF.

The chain carries TRBV5-6 and TRBJ2-7, with 11 positions matching TRBD1. The V gene end was trimmed by 3 bases and the J gene end by 3 bases; junction bases not matched to a gene: 14. The CDR3 spans 18 residues. Germline V lookup: CDR1 SGHDT, CDR2 YYEEEE. The CDR3 DNA reads as TGTGCCAGCAGCTCTAGGACAGGGGGCCCTCTATATAACTACGAGCAGTACTTC. It is translated as CASSSRTGGPLYNYEQYF. Filled out from reference TRBV5-6 and TRBJ2-7, the complete variable domain reads DAGVTQSPTHLIKTRGQQVTLRCSPKSGHDTVSWYQQALGQGPQFIFQYYEEEERQRGNFPDRFSGHQFPNYSSELNVNALLLGDSALYLCASSSRTGGPLYNYEQYFGPGTRLTVT.

The V call is TRBV19, the J call TRBJ1-4; TRBD1 aligns across 8 bases. The CDR3 has 13 amino acids. The J segment lost 12 bases and the V segment lost 6 bases, leaving 9 bases of the junction unmatched. Germline V gene sequence: CDR1 LNHDA, CDR2 SQIVND (reference sequence). CDR3 in DNA: TGTGCCAGTAGGCAGGGGGCCGTTCCCGAACTGTTTTTT. It codes for CASRQGAVPELFF.

This clone is a singleton in its sample. The chain recombines TRBV18 with TRBJ2-1; D unresolved. Trimming took 6 bases from V and 8 from J, leaving 11 bases between them. Germline V lookup: CDR1 KGHSH, CDR2 LQKENI. The CDR3 length is 12 residues. The CDR3 DNA follows: TGTGCCAGCTCCCCCCCAAGAGATGAGCAGTTCTTC. This codes for CASSPPRDEQFF.

The chain links TRBV10-1 to TRBJ2-3; 8 bases align to TRBD2. V lost 6 bases, J lost 5 bases, and 10 bases stayed unmatched. There are 15 residues in the CDR3. Germline CDR1 and CDR2: WNHNN and SYGVQD (reference sequence). CDR3 sequence (DNA): TGCGCCAGCAGAACACTAGCGGCCTCCGGAGATACGCAGTATTTT. Encoded protein: CASRTLAASGDTQYF.

This chain connects TRBV4-1 to TRBJ2-7, with 8 bases lining up with TRBD2. The CDR3 is made up of 16 amino acids. V lost 0 bases and J lost 4; bases outside the gene matches: 8. Germline assignment: CDR1 MGHRA and CDR2 YSYEKL. The CDR3 nucleotides read TGCGCCAGCAGCCAAGATTCCGGAGTAGCGGGATACGAGCAGTACTTC. Its protein product is CASSQDSGVAGYEQYF.

This chain connects TRBV5-1 to TRBJ1-1; D is possibly TRBD1 (5 bases). Deletions cut 0 bases from V and 6 bases from J, with 18 bases between. CDR1 and CDR2 from the germline V gene are SGHRS and YFSETQ. CDR3 length: 16 amino acids. CDR3 sequence: CASSLAGVMGNPEAFF. The DNA of the CDR3 is TGCGCCAGCAGCTTGGCGGGGGTAATGGGGAATCCTGAAGCTTTCTTT.

V is TRBV4-1 and J is TRBJ2-7; 9 nucleotides match TRBD2. The germline CDR1 and CDR2 sequences are MGHRA and YSYEKL. This CDR3 comprises 15 residues. The J segment lost 4 bases and the V segment lost 1 base, leaving 5 bases of the junction unmatched. The CDR3 nucleotides read TGCGCCAGCAGCCAAGCTGTAGCGGGAGCTTACGAGCAGTACTTC. Translated: CASSQAVAGAYEQYF.

J is TRBJ1-5 and V is TRBV2; perhaps TRBD1 as D (6 bases). Germline lookup yields CDR1 SNHLY and CDR2 FYNNEI. Trimming removed 6 bases from V and 4 bases from J, with 13 bases in between. The CDR3 runs to 14 residues. The CDR3 loop is CASSLTGTNQPQHF. CDR3 nucleotide sequence: TGTGCCAGCAGCCTGACAGGCACTAATCAGCCCCAGCATTTT.

This clone was picked up one time. The chain joins TRBV19 to TRBJ2-3, with a tentative D call TRBD2 (5 bases). V was pared by 5 bases and J by 4 bases, with 13 bases between. CDR1 is LNHDA and CDR2 is SQIVND in the germline V gene (reference sequence). The CDR3 is made up of 14 amino acids. As DNA, the CDR3 is TGTGCCAGTAGTGGTAGCCGGGGTTCAGATACGCAGTATTTT. Translated, it gives CASSGSRGSDTQYF.

The chain links TRBV4-1 to TRBJ2-2; possible D gene TRBD2, 6 bases. CDR1 and CDR2 (germline): MGHRA, YSYEKL. The CDR3 length is 17 residues. V was pared by 10 bases and J by 0 bases, with 21 bases between. The CDR3 DNA follows: TGCGCCATCGCTAGTACCCGGGACTCCCCGAACACCGGGGAGCTGTTTTTT. It translates to CAIASTRDSPNTGELFF.

This clone was detected only a few times. The same CDR3 also results from other DNA sequences found in this sample. V is TRBV28 and J is TRBJ1-4; maybe TRBD1 (6 bases). V gave up 6 bases and J gave up 2 bases, with 10 bases separating them. This CDR3 is 14 amino acids long. The germline CDR1 and CDR2 sequences are MDHEN and SYDVKM. CDR3 in DNA: TGTGCCAGCAGACAGGGTGGGACTAATGAAAAACTGTTTTTT. Its protein product is CASRQGGTNEKLFF. The full variable domain, completed using reference TRBV28 and TRBJ1-4, is DVKVTQSSRYLVKRTGEKVFLECVQDMDHENMFWYRQDPGLGLRLIYFSYDVKMKEKGDIPEGYSVSREKKERFSLILESASTNQTSMYLCASRQGGTNEKLFFGSGTQLSVL.

This clone was observed a handful of times. This chain joins TRBV6-6 and TRBJ1-2, with 7 bases lining up with TRBD1. Losses at the gene ends were 0 bases for V and 6 bases for J; bases not matched to a gene: 7. The CDR3 extends over 15 amino acids. In germline, CDR1 is MNHNY, CDR2 SVGAGI (reference sequence). The CDR3 sequence: CASSYSPGGSNGYTF. CDR3 bases: TGTGCCAGCAGTTACTCCCCAGGGGGATCGAATGGCTACACCTTC.

V is TRBV19 and J is TRBJ2-7, with 7 bases that match TRBD2. V was clipped by 4 bases and J by 0 bases; unmatched bases: 6. CDR1 is LNHDA and CDR2 is SQIVND in the germline V gene (reference sequence). The CDR3 has 15 amino acids. DNA of the CDR3: TGTGCCAGTAGTAACCAAGCGGGGCCCTCCTACGAGCAGTACTTC. Its translation is CASSNQAGPSYEQYF.